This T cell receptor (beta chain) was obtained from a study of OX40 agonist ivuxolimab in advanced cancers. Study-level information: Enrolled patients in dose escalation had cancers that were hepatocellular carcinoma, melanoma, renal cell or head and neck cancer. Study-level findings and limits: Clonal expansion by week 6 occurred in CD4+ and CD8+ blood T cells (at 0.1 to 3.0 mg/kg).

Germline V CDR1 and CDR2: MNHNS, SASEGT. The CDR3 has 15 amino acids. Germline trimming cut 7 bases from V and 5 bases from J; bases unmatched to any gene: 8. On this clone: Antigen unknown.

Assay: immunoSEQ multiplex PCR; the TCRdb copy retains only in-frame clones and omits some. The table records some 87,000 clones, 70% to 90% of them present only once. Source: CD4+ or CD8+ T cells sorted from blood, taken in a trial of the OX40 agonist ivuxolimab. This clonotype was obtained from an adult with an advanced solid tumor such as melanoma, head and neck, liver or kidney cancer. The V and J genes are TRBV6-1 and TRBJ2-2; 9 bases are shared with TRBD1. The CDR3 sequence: CASTAGQGRTGELFF. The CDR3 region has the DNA TGTGCCAGCACCGCAGGACAGGGGAGGACCGGGGAGCTGTTTTTT.